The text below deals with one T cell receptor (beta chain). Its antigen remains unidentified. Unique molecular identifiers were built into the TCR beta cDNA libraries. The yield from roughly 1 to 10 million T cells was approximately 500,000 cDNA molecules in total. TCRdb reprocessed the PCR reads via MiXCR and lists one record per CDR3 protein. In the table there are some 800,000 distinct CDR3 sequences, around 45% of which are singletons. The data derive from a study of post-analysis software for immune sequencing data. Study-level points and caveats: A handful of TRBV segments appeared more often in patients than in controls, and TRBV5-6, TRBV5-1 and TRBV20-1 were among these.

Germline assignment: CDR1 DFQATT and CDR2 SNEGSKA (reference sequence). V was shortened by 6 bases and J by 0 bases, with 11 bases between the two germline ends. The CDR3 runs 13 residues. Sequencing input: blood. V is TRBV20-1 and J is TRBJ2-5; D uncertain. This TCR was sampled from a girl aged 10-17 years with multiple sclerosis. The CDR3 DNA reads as TGCAGTGCAGAAAACAGAAACCAAGAGACCCAGTACTTC. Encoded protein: CSAENRNQETQYF.